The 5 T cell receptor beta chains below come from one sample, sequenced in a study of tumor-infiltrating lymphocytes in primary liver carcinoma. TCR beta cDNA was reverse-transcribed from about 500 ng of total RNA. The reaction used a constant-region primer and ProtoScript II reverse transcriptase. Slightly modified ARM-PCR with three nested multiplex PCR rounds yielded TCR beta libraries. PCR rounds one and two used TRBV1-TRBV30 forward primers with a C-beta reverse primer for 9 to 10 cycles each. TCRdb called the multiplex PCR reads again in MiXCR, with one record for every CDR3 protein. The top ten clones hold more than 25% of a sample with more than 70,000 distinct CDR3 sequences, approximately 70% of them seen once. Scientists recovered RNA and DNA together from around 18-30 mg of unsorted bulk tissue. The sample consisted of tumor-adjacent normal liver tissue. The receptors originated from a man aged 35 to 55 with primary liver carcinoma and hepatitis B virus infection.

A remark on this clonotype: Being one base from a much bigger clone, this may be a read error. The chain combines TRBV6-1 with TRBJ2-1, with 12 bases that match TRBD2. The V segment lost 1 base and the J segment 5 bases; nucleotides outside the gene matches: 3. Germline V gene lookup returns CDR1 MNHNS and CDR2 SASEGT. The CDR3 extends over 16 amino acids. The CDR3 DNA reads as TGTGCCAGCAGTGAAGAGACTAGCGGGAGACACAATGAGCAGTTCTTC. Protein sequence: CASSEETSGRHNEQFF.

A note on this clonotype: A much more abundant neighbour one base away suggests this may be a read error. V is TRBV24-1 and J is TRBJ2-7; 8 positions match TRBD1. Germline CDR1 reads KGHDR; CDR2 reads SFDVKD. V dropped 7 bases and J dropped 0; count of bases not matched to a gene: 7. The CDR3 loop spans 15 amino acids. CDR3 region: CATSRTGHFSYEQYF. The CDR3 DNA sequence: TGTGCCACCAGCCGGACAGGGCACTTCTCCTACGAGCAGTACTTC.

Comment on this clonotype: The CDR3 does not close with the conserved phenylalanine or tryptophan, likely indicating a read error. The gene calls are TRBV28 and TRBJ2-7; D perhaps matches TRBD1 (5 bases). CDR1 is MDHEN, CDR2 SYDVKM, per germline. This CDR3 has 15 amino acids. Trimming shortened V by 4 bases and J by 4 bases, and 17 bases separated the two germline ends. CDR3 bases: TGTGCCAGCAGTTGGTTAGGCAAGGGGCCTTACGAGCAGTACTCC. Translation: CASSWLGKGPYEQYS.

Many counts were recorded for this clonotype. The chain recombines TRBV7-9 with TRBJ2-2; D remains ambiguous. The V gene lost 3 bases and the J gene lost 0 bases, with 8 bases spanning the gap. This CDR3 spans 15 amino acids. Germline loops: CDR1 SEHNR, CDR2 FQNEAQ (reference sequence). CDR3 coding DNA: TGTGCCAGCAGCTTTCAACCTTCGAACACCGGGGAGCTGTTTTTT. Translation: CASSFQPSNTGELFF. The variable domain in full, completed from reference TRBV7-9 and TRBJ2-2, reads DTGVSQNPRHKITKRGQNVTFRCDPISEHNRLYWYRQTLGQGPEFLTYFQNEAQLEKSRLLSDRFSAERPKGSFSTLEIQRTEQGDSAMYLCASSFQPSNTGELFFGEGSRLTVL.

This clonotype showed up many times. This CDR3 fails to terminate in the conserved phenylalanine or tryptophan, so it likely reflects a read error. The DNA of the CDR3 is TGTGCCAGCAGTTATTCGGACAGGGTCGAGCAGTACCTC. Translated, it gives CASSYSDRVEQYL. The V gene is TRBV6-6, the J gene TRBJ2-7; 8 nucleotides match TRBD1. V was pared by 3 bases and J by 6 bases, with 4 bases of the junction left unmatched. Germline V CDR1 and CDR2: MNHNY, SVGAGI (reference sequence). The CDR3 has 13 residues.